The entry below gives a single T cell receptor (beta chain) sequence along with its context. An amount of RNA that ranged from roughly 0.45 to 1 ug was reverse transcribed with random hexamers. TCRdb independently ran MiXCR on the immunoSEQ multiplex PCR reads; one entry per CDR3 protein. The table has over 150,000 distinct CDR3 sequences, approximately 95% seen once. The data were taken from a study of CD8 T cells in Susac syndrome. Germline V gene lookup returns CDR1 MGHRA and CDR2 YSYEKL. The CDR3 is made up of 12 amino acids. V lost 1 base and J lost 7, with 8 bases in between. In blood CD8+ and CD4+ T cells, TCR beta underwent sequencing.

The TCR comes from a human donor with Susac syndrome. The V gene is TRBV4-1, the J gene TRBJ2-7; D gene ambiguous. Sequences were obtained from CD4+ T cells from PBMCs. The CDR3 loop reads CASSQVRAEQYF. In nucleotides, the CDR3 is TGCGCCAGCAGCCAAGTACGAGCGGAGCAGTACTTC.